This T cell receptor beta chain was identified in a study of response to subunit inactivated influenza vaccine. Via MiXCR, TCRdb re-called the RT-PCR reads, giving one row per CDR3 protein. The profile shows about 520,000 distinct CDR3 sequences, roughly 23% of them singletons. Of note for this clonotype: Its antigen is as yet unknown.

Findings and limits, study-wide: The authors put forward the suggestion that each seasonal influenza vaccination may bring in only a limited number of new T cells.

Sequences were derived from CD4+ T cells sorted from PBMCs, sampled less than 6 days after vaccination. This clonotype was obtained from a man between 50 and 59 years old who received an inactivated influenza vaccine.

As DNA, the CDR3 is TGTGCCAGCAGTCCCCCGGGCGGAAGCGCACTAAAACTGTTTTTT. As protein: CASSPPGGSALKLFF. This chain joins TRBV28 and TRBJ1-4; D unresolved. Between the trimmed V and J ends, which lost 5 bases and 10 bases, there was a span of 20 bases. This CDR3 region has 15 residues. From germline, CDR1 is MDHEN and CDR2 SYDVKM.